This note documents a single T cell receptor beta chain sequence. The repertoire was sequenced with immunoSEQ multiplex PCR; TCRdb's copy has only in-frame clones and lacks some. This table has around 23,000 clones, around 90% appearing once. The sample originates from a study of T cell changes during pregnancy in multiple sclerosis. The germline V gene encodes CDR1 SGHRS and CDR2 YFSETQ. V lost 3 bases and J 3 bases, leaving 10 bases between the germline ends. This CDR3 region has 13 residues. The starting material was CD8+ T cells from peripheral blood mononuclear cells, obtained in the third trimester of pregnancy. This receptor was identified in a female donor in good health, enrolled as a control in a pregnancy study. This chain uses TRBV5-1 with TRBJ2-7; D is unclear. CDR3 amino acids: CASSWASSYEQYF. The CDR3 DNA is TGCGCCAGCAGCTGGGCAAGTAGCTACGAGCAGTACTTC.